The rows below give T cell receptor beta chains drawn from one sample of a study of long-term antiretroviral therapy in people with HIV. The protocol was immunoSEQ multiplex PCR, while the TCRdb copy is restricted to in-frame clones and leaves out a portion. The data hold tens of thousands of clones, with 75% to 85% observed a single time. The source was unsorted PBMCs, collected 0.3 years after starting antiretroviral therapy. These receptors were obtained from a man between 18 and 29 years old with HIV. Both conserved end residues are part of each CDR3. A D gene is named only where the DNA matches it firmly. Not all rows give a size; the values are once, few, many and, for expanded clones, a class.

d_gene	abundance	v_gene	j_gene	len	CDR3nt	CDR3aa
TRBD1	.	TRBV6-6	TRBJ1-1	14	TGTGCCAGCAGGCGGACAGGGTCGGACACTGAAGCTTTCTTT	CASRRTGSDTEAFF
.	medium-sized	TRBV9	TRBJ1-2	15	TGTGCCAGCAGCGTAGCTGTCAGCAACACCTATGGCTACACCTTC	CASSVAVSNTYGYTF
TRBD2	.	TRBV30	TRBJ2-7	14	TGTGCCTGGAGTGTAGGGCTAGCGGGAGACGAGCAGTACTTC	CAWSVGLAGDEQYF
.	.	TRBV5-6	TRBJ2-7	13	TGTGCCAGCAGCTTGGGGGTATTGGACGAGCAGTACTTC	CASSLGVLDEQYF
.	.	TRBV6-6	TRBJ2-7	13	TGTGCCAGCAGCCCCAGGGGAGGCTACGAGCAGTACTTC	CASSPRGGYEQYF
TRBD1	once	TRBV5-4	TRBJ1-4	16	TGTGCCAGCAGCTTCGGGACAGGGAGTTTGGGTGAAAAACTGTTTTTT	CASSFGTGSLGEKLFF
.	.	TRBV7-2	TRBJ1-1	15	TGTGCCAGCACTTCCCAGGGACGCGGGGACACTGAAGCTTTCTTT	CASTSQGRGDTEAFF
TRBD1	.	TRBV27	TRBJ2-7	14	TGTGCCAGCAGTAGGACAGGGGGCGGCTACGAGCAGTACTTC	CASSRTGGGYEQYF
.	.	TRBV7-9	TRBJ2-5	16	TGTGCCAGCAAGCAGAGGGCAGGGCTTTGGGAAGAGACCCAGTACTTC	CASKQRAGLWEETQYF
.	.	TRBV7-8	TRBJ1-1	14	TGTGCCAGCAGCTTAATGGAGGGGAACACTGAAGCTTTCTTT	CASSLMEGNTEAFF
.	.	TRBV30	TRBJ2-1	17	TGTGCCTGGAGTGGGATCGGACAGCAGAGCTCCTACAATGAGCAGTTCTTC	CAWSGIGQQSSYNEQFF
TRBD1	.	TRBV5-1	TRBJ1-2	15	TGCGCCAGCAGCCCATCCACAGGGGATCTGGGGGGCTACACCTTC	CASSPSTGDLGGYTF
.	.	TRBV5-5	TRBJ1-2	13	TGTGCCAGCAGCTTGAGGAGGGGGGCCTTCTACACCTTC	CASSLRRGAFYTF
.	.	TRBV4-2	TRBJ1-1	14	TGTGCCAGCAGCCAAGGTGACAGGAACACTGAAGCTTTCTTT	CASSQGDRNTEAFF
TRBD1	.	TRBV6-5	TRBJ1-2	14	TGTGCCAGCAGAACAGGGGCGGTCGACTATGGCTACACCTTC	CASRTGAVDYGYTF
TRBD1	.	TRBV30	TRBJ1-1	13	TGTGCCAGAGGACAGGGGTTGAACACTGAAGCTTTCTTT	CARGQGLNTEAFF
TRBD1	.	TRBV7-2	TRBJ1-5	14	TGTGCCAGCAGCCCGGACAGGGAGGACGGGCCCCAGCATTTT	CASSPDREDGPQHF
.	.	TRBV7-2	TRBJ1-2	13	TGTGCCAGCAGCGAGGACTCATCGGGTGGCTACACCTTC	CASSEDSSGGYTF
TRBD1	.	TRBV13	TRBJ2-3	14	TGTGCCAGCAGCTCAGGACAGGGCATGGATACGCAGTATTTT	CASSSGQGMDTQYF
TRBD2	.	TRBV5-1	TRBJ2-2	15	TGCGCCAGCAGCTTGCAAGGGAGGGACACCGGGGAGCTGTTTTTT	CASSLQGRDTGELFF
.	.	TRBV6-6	TRBJ2-1	12	TGTGCCAGCAGTCCCAGCGTCAATGAGCAGTTCTTC	CASSPSVNEQFF
TRBD2	.	TRBV18	TRBJ2-5	15	TGTGCCAGCTCACCACCGGGACTAGCCCAAGAGACCCAGTACTTC	CASSPPGLAQETQYF
TRBD1	.	TRBV6-4	TRBJ2-4	15	TGTGCCAGGATTAAGACAGGGTCGATCGAAAACATTCAGTACTTC	CARIKTGSIENIQYF
.	few	TRBV7-7	TRBJ2-7	13	TGTGCTAGCAGCCAAAGTCAAGGGAACGAGCAGTACTTC	CASSQSQGNEQYF
.	.	TRBV30	TRBJ1-1	11	TGTGCCTGGGGCGGGAACACTGAAGCTTTCTTT	CAWGGNTEAFF
TRBD1	.	TRBV6-5	TRBJ2-7	14	TGTGCCAGCAGTACGCGGACAGGGTCTGACGAGCAGTACTTC	CASSTRTGSDEQYF
.	.	TRBV6-1	TRBJ2-6	15	TGTGCCAGCACCGGAACAGCCTCTGGGGCCAACGTCCTGACTTTC	CASTGTASGANVLTF
.	.	TRBV21-1	TRBJ2-2	16	TGTGCCAGCAGCAACAAGCGGGAGGGCCCGAACGGGGAGCTGTTTTTT	CASSNKREGPNGELFF
.	few	TRBV7-9	TRBJ1-1	14	TGTGCCAGCAGCCCGAGTTATCAGGGACGCGAAGCTTTCTTT	CASSPSYQGREAFF
.	.	TRBV10-2	TRBJ2-7	10	TGCGCCAGCGCGGAGTACGAGCAGTACTTC	CASAEYEQYF
TRBD1	.	TRBV5-5	TRBJ2-7	14	TGTGCCAGCAGCCTCCGGGACAGGGGCTACGAGCAGTACTTC	CASSLRDRGYEQYF
.	.	TRBV5-4	TRBJ2-7	12	TGTGCCAGCAGCTTGGGCTCCCTTGAGCAGTACTTC	CASSLGSLEQYF
.	.	TRBV27	TRBJ1-6	14	TGTGCCAGCAGTTTCCGTCGTAGTAGGTCACCCCTCCACTTT	CASSFRRSRSPLHF
.	.	TRBV20-1	TRBJ2-5	11	TGCAGTGGGAGGATTGGAGAGACCCAGTACTTC	CSGRIGETQYF
.	.	TRBV25-1	TRBJ1-1	11	TGTGCCAGTACAGCGAACACTGAAGCTTTCTTT	CASTANTEAFF
.	.	TRBV13	TRBJ1-1	15	TGTGCCAGCAGACAACAGGAGATCATGATCACTGAAGCTTTCTTT	CASRQQEIMITEAFF
TRBD1	.	TRBV28	TRBJ2-7	16	TGTGCCAGCACCCTCTCGTCGGACAGGGTAGCCTACGAGCAGTACTTC	CASTLSSDRVAYEQYF